The sequence of this T cell receptor (beta chain) was determined in a study of blood T cell repertoires in COVID-19. Study context: Samples representing acute and convalescent COVID-19 were sourced from the United States, Italy and Spain. PBMCs, B-cell-depleted T cells, or T cells provided the cDNA or gDNA that made up the material.

Per the study methods: Reference gene primer amplification gave nucleated cell count estimates. Here immunoSEQ multiplex PCR was the method, and the copy in TCRdb shows in-frame clones only, minus some. The V and J calls and the clone size are those of that table, but D and trimming were determined from the DNA. The sample has approximately 130,000 clones, around 86% seen once; the top ten hold 2.5%. This CDR3 region has 15 residues. Germline CDR1 and CDR2: ENHRY and SYGVKD. Deletions cut 4 bases from V and 2 bases from J, with 12 bases between. Sequencing input: peripheral blood. V gene TRBV10-3 combines with J gene TRBJ2-1; tentatively, D is TRBD2 (7 bases). The clonotype comes from a man aged 50 to 59 with active COVID-19. CDR3 in DNA: TGTGCCATCAGTGCCACAGGGAGGGCCTACAATGAGCAGTTCTTC. This sequence encodes CAISATGRAYNEQFF.